This is a list of T cell receptor beta chains from one sample in a study of neoadjuvant nivolumab and ipilimumab in lung cancer. Generated by immunoSEQ multiplex PCR, the TCRdb table keeps only in-frame clones and is missing some. The sample consists of about 30,000 clones, 75% to 80% of them appearing once. Sequencing was performed on tumor tissue, taken after neoadjuvant nivolumab, alone or with ipilimumab, at or shortly before surgery. The source of these receptors is an adult with non-small cell lung cancer. The CDR3 runs from the conserved cysteine through the conserved F or W. The D gene is left open where the match is weak. Expanded clones are given a class, and other clones once, few, many or no size at all.

j_call v_call clone_size d_call cdr3_aa cdr3_nt
TRBJ2-7 TRBV4-1 - - CASSQKPDGPAFIYEQYF TGCGCCAGCAGCCAGAAGCCCGACGGACCAGCTTTCATCTACGAGCAGTACTTC
TRBJ1-2 TRBV6-5 - TRBD1 CASSYTPPGTGYGYTF TGTGCCAGCAGTTACACCCCCCCTGGGACAGGTTATGGCTACACCTTC
TRBJ2-2 TRBV18 - - CASSPDRNTGELFF TGTGCCAGCTCACCAGACAGGAACACCGGGGAGCTGTTTTTT
TRBJ2-3 TRBV4-2 - - CASSQVRADTQYF TGTGCCAGCAGCCAAGTCAGGGCAGATACGCAGTATTTT
TRBJ1-1 TRBV4-1 - TRBD1 CASSPYRGGGTEAFF TGCGCCAGCAGCCCTTACAGGGGAGGAGGCACTGAAGCTTTCTTT
TRBJ2-3 TRBV7-3 - - CASSSNGGTDTQYF TGTGCCAGCAGCTCCAATGGGGGGACAGATACGCAGTATTTT
TRBJ2-7 TRBV4-1 - TRBD2 CASSQEGDVGGFFNEQYF TGCGCCAGCAGCCAAGAGGGGGACGTGGGGGGGTTCTTTAACGAGCAGTACTTC
TRBJ1-2 TRBV7-9 - - CASSFDGGGGYTF TGTGCCAGCAGTTTCGACGGCGGGGGAGGCTACACCTTC
TRBJ2-5 TRBV5-1 few - CASGRGAETQYF TGCGCCAGCGGGAGAGGGGCAGAGACCCAGTACTTC
TRBJ1-2 TRBV7-9 - - CASSLEAVPGVYGYTF TGTGCCAGCAGCTTAGAAGCGGTCCCCGGGGTTTATGGCTACACCTTC
TRBJ1-3 TRBV7-9 - - CASRPTGFSGNTIYF TGTGCCAGCAGGCCTACAGGGTTCTCTGGAAACACCATATATTTT
TRBJ2-1 TRBV11-2 - - CASSSGRGPGNEQFF TGTGCCAGCAGCTCAGGCCGGGGGCCGGGTAATGAGCAGTTCTTC
TRBJ1-1 TRBV7-2 - - CASSLLAGNTEAFF TGTGCCAGCAGCTTATTAGCGGGGAACACTGAAGCTTTCTTT
TRBJ2-5 TRBV2 - - CANKEEETQYF TGTGCCAACAAGGAGGAAGAGACCCAGTACTTC
TRBJ2-1 TRBV7-2 - - CASSLVLHYDEQFF TGTGCCAGCAGCTTAGTTCTTCACTACGATGAGCAGTTCTTC
TRBJ1-5 TRBV6-1 few - CASSVGNGNQPQHF TGTGCCAGCAGTGTGGGGAATGGCAATCAGCCCCAGCATTTT
TRBJ2-7 TRBV5-5 - - CASSLISNPYYEQYF TGTGCCAGCAGCCTGATTAGTAACCCCTACTACGAGCAGTACTTC
TRBJ1-1 TRBV5-1 few TRBD1 CASSWQGGGTEAFF TGCGCCAGCAGTTGGCAGGGGGGTGGCACTGAAGCTTTCTTT
TRBJ2-3 TRBV7-2 once TRBD1 CASSLRTGGTDTQYF TGTGCCAGCAGCCTAAGGACAGGGGGCACAGATACGCAGTATTTT
TRBJ2-2 TRBV5-1 - - CATQETGNTGELFF TGCGCCACCCAAGAGACGGGGAACACCGGGGAGCTGTTTTTT
TRBJ2-4 TRBV6-1 few TRBD2 CASSQSGAAKNIQYF TGTGCCAGCAGCCAAAGCGGGGCGGCCAAAAACATTCAGTACTTC
TRBJ1-1 TRBV11-1 - - CASSLGGPGDTEAFF TGTGCCAGCAGCTTAGGAGGGCCGGGGGACACTGAAGCTTTCTTT
TRBJ2-5 TRBV10-1 few TRBD1 CASSPGTGGETQYF TGCGCCAGCAGCCCCGGGACAGGGGGAGAGACCCAGTACTTC
TRBJ1-1 TRBV14 - - CASSQGLGGGNTEAFF TGTGCCAGCAGCCAAGGATTGGGGGGCGGGAACACTGAAGCTTTCTTT
TRBJ1-3 TRBV7-9 - - CASSPRSPASGNTIYF TGTGCCAGCAGCCCCCGTTCACCTGCCTCTGGAAACACCATATATTTT
TRBJ2-7 TRBV5-1 - TRBD1 CASSSSGQGARYEQYF TGCGCCAGCAGCTCATCCGGACAGGGGGCGAGATACGAGCAGTACTTC
TRBJ1-2 TRBV14 - - CASSQEHRGFYGYTF TGTGCCAGCAGCCAAGAACACCGGGGCTTCTATGGCTACACCTTC
TRBJ2-1 TRBV5-1 once - CASSTSQTDEQFF TGCGCCAGCAGCACTAGCCAGACCGATGAGCAGTTCTTC
TRBJ2-2 TRBV10-3 - - CAISGAGELFF TGTGCCATCAGTGGGGCCGGGGAGCTGTTTTTT
TRBJ1-4 TRBV6-1 - TRBD1 CASSSTGLSEKLFF TGTGCCAGCAGCTCGACAGGGTTGAGTGAAAAACTGTTTTTT
TRBJ2-2 TRBV5-1 - - CASSLWSGTNTGELFF TGCGCCAGCAGCTTGTGGTCGGGGACTAACACCGGGGAGCTGTTTTTT
TRBJ1-2 TRBV2 - - CASSAQQGGYGYTF TGTGCCAGCAGTGCACAGCAAGGTGGCTATGGCTACACCTTC
TRBJ1-2 TRBV9 - TRBD1 CASSGTGLGYTF TGTGCCAGCAGCGGGACAGGGTTGGGCTACACCTTC
TRBJ2-7 TRBV10-3 - - CAISLQALYEQYF TGTGCCATCAGTCTACAGGCTCTATACGAGCAGTACTTC
TRBJ1-6 TRBV27 - - CASSLSSSYNSPLHF TGTGCCAGCAGTTTATCTAGCTCCTATAATTCACCCCTCCACTTT
TRBJ1-1 TRBV2 - - CASTESRDTEAFF TGTGCCAGCACCGAATCCAGGGACACTGAAGCTTTCTTT